Below are 26 T cell receptor beta chains sequenced from a single sample in a study of cytomegalovirus exposure and HLA in healthy donors. The PCR employed 60 Vbeta primers together with 13 Jbeta primers. Sequencing was performed with immunoSEQ multiplex PCR; in TCRdb, only in-frame clones are kept and a portion is missing. The top ten hold less than 7% of the sample, which has some 120,000 clones, about 8.5% seen once. Sample: PBMCs. Receptors were obtained from a man in his forties or fifties in good health and CMV-seronegative.

This clone was detected a few times. The chain links TRBV5-1 to TRBJ2-1; D is uncertain. Germline V gene lookup returns CDR1 SGHRS and CDR2 YFSETQ. V lost 1 base, J lost 0 bases, and 8 bases lay in between. The CDR3 is 15 residues long. CDR3 in amino acids: CASSLQSFSYNEQFF. The CDR3 DNA follows: TGCGCCAGCAGCTTGCAGTCTTTCTCCTACAATGAGCAGTTCTTC.

The chain has TRBV6-8 and TRBJ2-7; D is perhaps TRBD1 (6 bases). V dropped 4 bases and J dropped 2 bases, with 9 bases sitting between them. Germline-derived CDR1 and CDR2 are MNHGY and SAAAGT. This CDR3 has 13 amino acids. CDR3 in amino acids: CASSSQGTYEQYF. The CDR3 coding sequence is TGTGCCAGCAGTTCCCAGGGGACCTACGAGCAGTACTTC.

The chain employs TRBV5-4 and TRBJ2-3, with a possible D match to TRBD2 (8 bases). CDR1 and CDR2 from the germline V gene are SGHNT and YYREEE (reference sequence). The CDR3 covers 16 residues. V was shortened by 4 bases and J by 2 bases, with 17 bases between the two germline ends. This CDR3 is CASSQGGGGLTDTQYF. The CDR3 DNA sequence: TGTGCCAGCAGCCAGGGGGGCGGGGGGCTCACAGATACGCAGTATTTT. Together with reference TRBV5-4 and TRBJ2-3, the CDR3 gives the full variable domain: ETGVTQSPTHLIKTRGQQVTLRCSSQSGHNTVSWYQQALGQGPQFIFQYYREEENGRGNFPPRFSGLQFPNYSSELNVNALELDDSALYLCASSQGGGGLTDTQYFGPGTRLTVL.

This clone was recorded a few times. The V gene is TRBV19, the J gene TRBJ2-1; the match to TRBD1 covers 10 bases. This CDR3 region has 17 residues. Germline CDR1 reads LNHDA; CDR2 reads SQIVND (reference sequence). V was clipped by 7 bases and J by 2 bases; unmatched bases: 11. CDR3 sequence reads: CASIGRGTGATYNEQFF. The CDR3 DNA reads TGTGCCAGTATTGGGAGGGGGACAGGGGCAACCTACAATGAGCAGTTCTTC.

V and J are TRBV19 and TRBJ1-1; D is possibly TRBD1 (6 bases). There are 13 residues in the CDR3. The V gene lost 6 bases and the J gene lost 2 bases, with 10 bases spanning the gap. Germline V lookup: CDR1 LNHDA, CDR2 SQIVND (reference sequence). This chain's CDR3 is CASSQQGNTEAFF. The CDR3 region has the DNA TGTGCCAGTAGCCAACAGGGAAACACTGAAGCTTTCTTT.

J is TRBJ1-5 and V is TRBV10-3; D possibly corresponds to TRBD1 (5 bases). V was shortened by 8 bases and J by 7 bases, with 12 bases between the two germline ends. This CDR3 contains 12 residues. Germline assignment: CDR1 ENHRY and CDR2 SYGVKD. The CDR3 coding sequence is TGTGCCATCCTCACAGGAAGCCAGCCCCAGCATTTT. Amino acid sequence: CAILTGSQPQHF.

The sample holds a few counts of this clone. The chain is built from TRBV30 and TRBJ1-1; TRBD1 might be the D (5 bases). The CDR3 consists of 12 residues. Germline V gene sequence: CDR1 GTSNPN, CDR2 SVGIG (reference sequence). V dropped 2 bases and J dropped 10 bases, with 14 bases sitting between them. The CDR3 sequence is CAWSPGGGGAFF. DNA of the CDR3: TGTGCCTGGAGTCCCGGGGGTGGGGGAGCTTTCTTT.

The V call is TRBV4-2, the J call TRBJ1-6; D is undetermined. The CDR3 is 13 amino acids. Between the trimmed V and J ends, which lost 3 bases and 7 bases, there was a span of 7 bases. Germline CDR1 LGHNA, CDR2 YNFKEQ. Here the CDR3 reads CASSQTRNSPLHF. Written as DNA, the CDR3 is TGTGCCAGCAGCCAGACCAGGAATTCACCCCTCCACTTT.

The V gene is TRBV2, the J gene TRBJ1-5; a possible D gene is TRBD1 (6 bases). The CDR3 runs to 15 residues. Germline-derived CDR1 and CDR2 are SNHLY and FYNNEI. Trimming shortened V by 1 base and J by 3 bases, and 10 bases separated the two germline ends. CDR3 in DNA: TGTGCCAGCAGTGAAGAGGGACAAATCAATCAGCCCCAGCATTTT. Translating gives CASSEEGQINQPQHF.

This clone was detected a few times. Additional DNA sequences in this sample encode the identical CDR3. The CDR3 DNA follows: TGTGCCAGCAGTGAAGTCCGAGGGACTGAAGCTTTCTTT. Amino acids: CASSEVRGTEAFF. J is TRBJ1-1 and V is TRBV6-1, with D uncertain. V lost 1 base and J lost 5, with 8 bases in between. This CDR3 region has 13 residues. Germline CDR1 reads MNHNS; CDR2 reads SASEGT.

The rearrangement uses TRBV6-1 and TRBJ2-3; D is perhaps TRBD2 (7 bases). There are 13 residues in the CDR3. Per the germline V gene, CDR1 is MNHNS and CDR2 is SASEGT. Trimming removed 7 bases at V and 4 bases at J, with 12 bases between. The CDR3 is CASMKGGADTQYF. The CDR3 DNA sequence: TGTGCCAGCATGAAGGGGGGGGCAGATACGCAGTATTTT.

This clone was observed a few times. V is TRBV5-4 and J is TRBJ2-7; 7 bases are shared with TRBD1. This CDR3 region has 18 residues. V lost 3 bases and J lost 0; bases outside the gene matches: 15. The V gene's germline CDR1 is SGHNT and CDR2 YYREEE (reference sequence). DNA of the CDR3: TGTGCCAGCAGCTGGGGGACGGGACAGCGGACCCACTCCTACGAGCAGTACTTC. Amino acid sequence: CASSWGTGQRTHSYEQYF.

This clone was seen a few times. At the DNA level, this CDR3 is encoded by other sequences in the same sample as well. CDR3 sequence: CASSYSTGSSYEQYF. CDR3 bases: TGTGCCAGCAGTTACTCGACGGGGAGCTCCTACGAGCAGTACTTC. This rearrangement joins TRBV6-5 to TRBJ2-7; a possible D gene is TRBD2 (5 bases). Germline assignment: CDR1 MNHEY and CDR2 SVGAGI. The CDR3 is made up of 15 amino acids. The V gene lost 0 bases and the J gene lost 0 bases, with 9 bases spanning the gap.

This clone came up a few times. The chain has TRBV9 and TRBJ2-2; no clear D gene. Trimming pared 4 bases from V and 3 bases from J, leaving 16 bases between. Germline V gene sequence: CDR1 SGDLS, CDR2 YYNGEE. CDR3 size: 16 residues. The CDR3 loop is CASSPQRNRYTGELFF. The CDR3 coding sequence is TGTGCCAGCAGCCCGCAGAGGAACCGATACACCGGGGAGCTGTTTTTT.

The table lists this clone with a few counts. The J gene is TRBJ2-2, the V gene TRBV11-2; 7 bases fit TRBD2. The V segment lost 3 bases and the J segment 1 base; nucleotides outside the gene matches: 8. Per germline, CDR1 SGHAT and CDR2 FQNNGV. This CDR3 contains 17 residues. This CDR3 is CASSLVVGEGNTGELFF. The CDR3 coding sequence is TGTGCCAGCAGCTTGGTGGTCGGGGAGGGGAACACCGGGGAGCTGTTTTTT.

The chain couples TRBV5-4 to TRBJ2-5; TRBD2 aligns across 10 bases. Per germline, CDR1 SGHNT and CDR2 YYREEE (reference sequence). The CDR3 has 15 amino acids. The trim removed 5 bases at V and 0 bases at J, leaving 4 bases unmatched. The CDR3 DNA is TGTGCCAGCAGATTAAGCGGGGGGGACCAAGAGACCCAGTACTTC. Its protein is CASRLSGGDQETQYF.

This clone occurred a few times. The J gene is TRBJ2-1, the V gene TRBV19, with TRBD2 matching over 13 bases. Germline loops: CDR1 LNHDA, CDR2 SQIVND (reference sequence). V lost 7 bases, J lost 8 bases, and 8 bases stayed unmatched. The CDR3 is 15 residues long. CDR3: CASTLRTSGGDEQFF. CDR3 nucleotides: TGTGCCAGTACCTTGCGGACTAGCGGGGGTGATGAGCAGTTCTTC.

This clone turned up a few times. The chain joins TRBV2 to TRBJ1-5; D not certain. Trimming took off 5 bases at V and 3 bases at J, with 11 bases between the two ends. Germline assignment: CDR1 SNHLY and CDR2 FYNNEI. This CDR3 has 14 residues. CDR3 sequence reads: CASSWRDDNQPQHF. The DNA for the CDR3 is TGTGCCAGCAGTTGGAGGGATGACAATCAGCCCCAGCATTTT.

The V call is TRBV6-1, the J call TRBJ1-2; TRBD1 matches at 7 bases. The ends lost 0 bases at V and 4 bases at J; junction bases unmatched: 5. The CDR3 covers 15 residues. The germline V gene has CDR1 MNHNS and CDR2 SASEGT. CDR3 sequence: CASSEAGTEVYGYTF. As DNA, the CDR3 is TGTGCCAGCAGTGAAGCGGGGACAGAAGTCTATGGCTACACCTTC.

The chain has TRBV2 and TRBJ2-7; TRBD2 might be the D (5 bases). Germline V gene lookup returns CDR1 SNHLY and CDR2 FYNNEI. CDR3 size: 15 residues. V lost 3 bases to trimming and J lost 0 bases, with 12 bases between them. The CDR3 DNA reads as TGTGCCAGCAGTGATCCGCGGACTGGCTCCTACGAGCAGTACTTC. This gives the protein CASSDPRTGSYEQYF.

The V and J genes are TRBV10-3 and TRBJ1-1; 10 bases map to TRBD1. This CDR3 has 14 amino acids. Trimming took 6 bases from V and 4 from J; bases not matched to a gene: 5. CDR1 and CDR2 from the germline V gene are ENHRY and SYGVKD. This CDR3 reads CAIRGQGEGTEAFF. The CDR3, as DNA: TGTGCCATCAGAGGACAGGGGGAGGGCACTGAAGCTTTCTTT.

This clone was seen a few times. The V call is TRBV6-5, the J call TRBJ2-7; 7 bases line up with TRBD1. Germline CDR1 and CDR2: MNHEY and SVGAGI. Germline trimming cut 0 bases from V and 5 bases from J; bases unmatched to any gene: 10. This CDR3 comprises 16 residues. CDR3 sequence: CASSYSNPGQIDEQYF. Written as DNA, the CDR3 is TGTGCCAGCAGTTACTCCAACCCGGGACAGATAGACGAGCAGTACTTC.

This clone was counted only a few times. The V and J genes are TRBV27 and TRBJ1-2; possibly TRBD1 for D (5 bases). V was shortened by 5 bases and J by 3 bases, with 22 bases between the two germline ends. This CDR3 is 17 amino acids long. Germline V gene sequence: CDR1 MNHEY, CDR2 SMNVEV (reference sequence). This CDR3 reads CASSPTARHNFYYGYTF. CDR3 coding DNA: TGTGCCAGCAGTCCGACAGCTAGACATAATTTCTACTATGGCTACACCTTC.

The table lists this clone with a few counts. The rearrangement links TRBV5-4 to TRBJ2-2, with 7 bases fitting TRBD2. The CDR3 has 15 amino acids. V shed 6 bases, J shed 5 bases, and the junction held 10 bases outside the gene matches. The germline V gene has CDR1 SGHNT and CDR2 YYREEE (reference sequence). The DNA of the CDR3 is TGTGCCAGCACCCCTGGGGGGGGTCGGACCGGGGAGCTGTTTTTT. Its translation: CASTPGGGRTGELFF.

Only a few counts were recorded for this clone. This chain connects TRBV5-1 to TRBJ2-1; 13 nucleotides line up with TRBD2. Germline-derived CDR1 and CDR2 are SGHRS and YFSETQ. This CDR3 region has 17 residues. The junction had 12 bases not matched to a gene; V was cut back by 4 bases and J by 8 bases. The CDR3 coding sequence is TGCGCCAGCAGCCTCCGGACTAGCGGGGGTGAGTACGATGAGCAGTTCTTC. Protein sequence: CASSLRTSGGEYDEQFF.

In this sample, this clone turned up a few times. The V call is TRBV7-8, the J call TRBJ2-2, with TRBD1 matching 10 bases. CDR3 length equals 16 residues. V dropped 4 bases and J dropped 8; count of bases not matched to a gene: 10. Germline V gives CDR1 SGHVS, CDR2 FQNEAQ. CDR3 protein: CASSSPGQGLLGELFF. DNA for the CDR3: TGTGCCAGCAGCTCACCGGGACAGGGGCTTTTGGGGGAGCTGTTTTTT.